This T cell receptor (beta chain) was sequenced for a study of blood T cells in healthy people across ages. This clonotype was seen at least ten times. J lost 2 bases, V lost 7 bases, and 10 bases had no gene match. The CDR3 totals 15 residues. Germline V gene data show CDR1 as MNHNS and CDR2 as SASEGT. A J-beta primer mix and a sample-barcoded 5' primer were used in a second PCR of roughly 6 to 11 cycles. Individual samples furnished no less than 3 million CDR3-containing paired-end reads apiece. TCRdb reprocessed the 5' RACE reads with MiXCR, giving one entry per CDR3 protein. Among roughly 1.6 million distinct CDR3 sequences, approximately 32% were seen once, and the ten largest hold 11%.

The receptor was isolated from a woman aged 25 to 39 in good health. The source material was blood. The chain employs TRBV6-1 and TRBJ2-5; 7 bases map to TRBD2. The chain's CDR3 is CASKKGGRYQETQYF. The CDR3, as DNA: TGTGCCAGCAAAAAAGGCGGGAGATATCAAGAGACCCAGTACTTC.